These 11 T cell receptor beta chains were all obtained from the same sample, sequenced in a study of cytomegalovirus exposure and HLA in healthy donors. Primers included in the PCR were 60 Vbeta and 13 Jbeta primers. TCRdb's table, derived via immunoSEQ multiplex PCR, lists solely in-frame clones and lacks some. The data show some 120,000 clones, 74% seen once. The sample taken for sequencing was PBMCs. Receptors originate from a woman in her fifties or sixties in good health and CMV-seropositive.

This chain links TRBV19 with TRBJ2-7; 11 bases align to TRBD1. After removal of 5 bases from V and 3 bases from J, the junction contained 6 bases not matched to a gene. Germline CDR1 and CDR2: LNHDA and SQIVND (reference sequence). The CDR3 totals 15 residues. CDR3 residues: CASSDRDRGIYEQYF. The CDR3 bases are TGTGCCAGTAGTGACCGGGACAGGGGGATCTACGAGCAGTACTTC.

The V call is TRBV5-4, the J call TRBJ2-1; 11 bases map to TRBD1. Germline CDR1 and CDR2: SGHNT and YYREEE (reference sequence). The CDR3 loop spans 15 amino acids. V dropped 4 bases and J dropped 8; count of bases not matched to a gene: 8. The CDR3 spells CASSSRTGGIHEQFF. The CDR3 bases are TGTGCCAGCAGCAGCCGGACAGGGGGCATCCATGAGCAGTTCTTC.

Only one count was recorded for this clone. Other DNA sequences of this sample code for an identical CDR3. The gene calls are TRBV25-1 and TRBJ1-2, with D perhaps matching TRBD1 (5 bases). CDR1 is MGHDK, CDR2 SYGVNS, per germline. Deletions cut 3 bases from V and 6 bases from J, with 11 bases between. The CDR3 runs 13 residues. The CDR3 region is CASSEGRGDGYTF. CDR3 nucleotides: TGTGCCAGCAGTGAGGGCCGGGGGGATGGCTACACCTTC.

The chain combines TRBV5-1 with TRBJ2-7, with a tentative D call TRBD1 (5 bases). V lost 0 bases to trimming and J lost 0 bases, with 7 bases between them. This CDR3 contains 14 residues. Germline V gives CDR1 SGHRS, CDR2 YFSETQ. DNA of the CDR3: TGCGCCAGCAGCTTGGGGGGCAACTCCTACGAGCAGTACTTC. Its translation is CASSLGGNSYEQYF. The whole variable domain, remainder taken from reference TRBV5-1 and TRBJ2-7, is KAGVTQTPRYLIKTRGQQVTLSCSPISGHRSVSWYQQTPGQGLQFLFEYFSETQRNKGNFPGRFSGRQFSNSRSEMNVSTLELGDSALYLCASSLGGNSYEQYFGPGTRLTVT.

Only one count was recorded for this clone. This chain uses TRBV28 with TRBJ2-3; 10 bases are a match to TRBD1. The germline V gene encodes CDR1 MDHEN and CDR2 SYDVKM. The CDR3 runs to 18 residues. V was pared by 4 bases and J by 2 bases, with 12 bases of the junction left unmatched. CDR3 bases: TGTGCCAGCAGTTATAATTACGTGGGACAGGGGTTCACAGATACGCAGTATTTT. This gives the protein CASSYNYVGQGFTDTQYF.

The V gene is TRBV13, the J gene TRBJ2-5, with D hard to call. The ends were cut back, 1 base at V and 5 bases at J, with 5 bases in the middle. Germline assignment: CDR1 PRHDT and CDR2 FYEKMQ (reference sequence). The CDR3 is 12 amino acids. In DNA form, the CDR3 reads TGTGCCAGCAGCTTAGCCACTGAGACCCAGTACTTC. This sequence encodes CASSLATETQYF.

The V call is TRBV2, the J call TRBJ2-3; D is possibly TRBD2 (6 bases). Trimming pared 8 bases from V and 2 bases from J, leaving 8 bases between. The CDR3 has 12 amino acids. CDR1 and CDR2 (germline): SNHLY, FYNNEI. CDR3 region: CASLGLTDTQYF. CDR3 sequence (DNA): TGTGCCAGCTTGGGACTCACAGATACGCAGTATTTT.

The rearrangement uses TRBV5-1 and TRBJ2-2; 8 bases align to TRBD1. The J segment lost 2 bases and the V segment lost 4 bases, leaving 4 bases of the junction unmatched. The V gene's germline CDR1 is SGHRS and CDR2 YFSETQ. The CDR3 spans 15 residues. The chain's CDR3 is CASSEQGANTGELFF. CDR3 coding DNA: TGCGCCAGCAGCGAGCAGGGGGCTAACACCGGGGAGCTGTTTTTT.

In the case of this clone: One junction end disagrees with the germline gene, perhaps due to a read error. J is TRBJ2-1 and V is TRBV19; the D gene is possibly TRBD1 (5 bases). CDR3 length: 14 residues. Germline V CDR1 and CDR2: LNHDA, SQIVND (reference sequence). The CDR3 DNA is TGTGCCAGTAGTTTAGAGACAGACTACAATGAGCAGTTCTTC. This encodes CASSLETDYNEQFF.

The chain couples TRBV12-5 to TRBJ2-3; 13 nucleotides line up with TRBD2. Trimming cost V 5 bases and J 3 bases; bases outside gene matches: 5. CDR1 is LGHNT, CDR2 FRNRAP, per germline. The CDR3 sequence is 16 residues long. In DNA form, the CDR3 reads TGTGCTAGTGGTGCTGGGACTAGCGGGGAGACAGATACGCAGTATTTT. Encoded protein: CASGAGTSGETDTQYF.

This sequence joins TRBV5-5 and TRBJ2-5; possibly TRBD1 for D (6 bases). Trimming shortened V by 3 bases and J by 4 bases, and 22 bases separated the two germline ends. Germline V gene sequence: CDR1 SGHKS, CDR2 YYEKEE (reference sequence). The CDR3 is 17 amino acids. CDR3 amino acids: CASSWATIRGSLETQYF. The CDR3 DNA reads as TGTGCCAGCAGCTGGGCTACGATCAGGGGTTCCCTAGAGACCCAGTACTTC.